This T cell receptor (beta chain) was recovered during a study of blood T cell repertoires in COVID-19. Background on the study: Both acute and convalescent COVID-19 samples were obtained from the United States, Italy and Spain. PBMCs, B-cell-depleted T cells, or T cells provided the cDNA or gDNA that made up the material.

In the original processing: Estimated nucleated cell counts came from reference gene primer amplification. The method was immunoSEQ multiplex PCR; TCRdb's version includes in-frame clones alone and lacks a portion of them. That table is the source of V, J and clone size, and D and trimming were worked out from the DNA. The data contain fewer than 200,000 clones, about four fifths of them seen just once; the ten biggest clones take up 7.5% to 8%. The germline CDR1 and CDR2 sequences are SGHVS and FQNEAQ. CDR3 length: 14 amino acids. V shed 0 bases and J shed 0 bases, with 5 bases lying between them. This TCR was recovered from a middle-aged man who had recovered from COVID-19. The sample was peripheral blood. The rearrangement links TRBV7-8 to TRBJ1-2; D uncertain. CDR3 in DNA: TGTGCCAGCAGCTTAGCCTCCGCTAACTATGGCTACACCTTC. Its protein product is CASSLASANYGYTF.